The rows below give T cell receptor beta chains drawn from one sample of a study of early T cells in non-severe SARS-CoV-2 infection. TCRdb re-called the 5' RACE reads with MiXCR, one entry per CDR3 protein. The profile shows over 30,000 distinct CDR3 sequences, approximately 8.7% of them singletons. Sequencing was performed on whole blood, taken at baseline. The receptors derive from an adult who was a healthcare worker with PCR-confirmed SARS-CoV-2 infection or an uninfected control (not recorded which). Both conserved end residues are trimmed from each CDR3. Clone sizes are given selectively: once, few, many, or a class where the clone is expanded.

clone size,CDR3 length,V gene,CDR3 protein
.,12,TRBV5-1,ASSLPDGQETQY
few,13,TRBV5-5,ASSTRATSLYGYT
many,11,TRBV4-3,ASSQDGTDTQY
few,13,TRBV20-1,SAEAGTLAKNIQY
few,15,TRBV5-1,ASRPGGGSSYNSPLH
.,9,TRBV12-3/TRBV12-4,ASSLGYGYT
many,10,TRBV10-1,ASSTVTGELF
.,12,TRBV2,ASSRDSLSYGYT
few,12,TRBV27,ASSNRGDNSPLH
few,13,TRBV10-2,ASSPIGGLVSPLH
.,16,TRBV4-1,ASSQGLAGGRAKNIQY
few,13,TRBV5-1,ASSLGGTSVNEQF
few,13,TRBV27,ASSLSASPKYEQY
many,13,TRBV25-1,ASTPIGDREDEQY
many,10,TRBV20-1,SAGTGTDTQY
few,12,TRBV2,ASREGLSNQPQH
many,12,TRBV4-2,ASSQGARGTEAF
many,9,TRBV6-1,ASWTDDEQF
many,9,TRBV6-4,ASSDDYGYT
.,14,TRBV5-1,ASSYRETASYNEQF
many,15,TRBV18,ASSPGTGIFMNTEAF
.,12,TRBV29-1,SVAGGLSSYEQY
few,14,TRBV7-9,ASSLASGGRGYTQY
once,12,TRBV28,ASSLQSLYNEQF
many,14,TRBV5-1,ASSLFRGGPSDEQF
many,11,TRBV27,ASSLSWNTEAF
few,11,TRBV7-8,ASGGGVAYEQY
many,9,TRBV20-1,SAEEGDTQY
.,15,TRBV11-2,ASSPQLRDPGRSEQY
.,11,TRBV7-9,ASSSTGGGEQF
.,10,TRBV24-1,ATSPGNTEAF
many,14,TRBV19,ASSIGGKGLQETQY
many,14,TRBV7-6,ASSLSGQGTTDTQY
many,11,TRBV10-3,AISERPAQPQH
few,12,TRBV7-2,ASSPPTNTGELF
many,15,TRBV15,ATSRATSGTGHSPLH
few,12,TRBV5-4,ASSAGRAKNIQY
many,13,TRBV4-1,ASSQADKSNYGYT
many,14,TRBV20-1,SARDRGSGGAETQY
few,13,TRBV2,ASTPVRTGGGEQY
few,15,TRBV10-3,AISESRTGGYNTEAF
.,14,TRBV29-1,SVEGQTLLPSYEQY
many,10,TRBV4-1,ASSQIADTQY
many,13,TRBV4-1,ASSQDRGVDQPQH
few,13,TRBV5-1,ASSRSGGYTDTQY
.,13,TRBV4-3,ASSQASGGIGELF
.,10,TRBV7-9,ASSRENEKLF
many,15,TRBV29-1,SVPPGREDRVEDGYT
many,14,TRBV20-1,SARDRAGSSYNEQF
few,11,TRBV30,ASSGLSYNEQF